This T cell receptor beta chain was sequenced during a study of PD-1 blockade in classical Hodgkin lymphoma (dated by TCRdb to 2019 to 2021). As for the study more broadly: Nivolumab dosing was 3 mg/kg intravenously every 2 weeks, continuing until either disease progression or unacceptable toxicity. The study used CyTOF and TCR beta sequencing to define a peripheral blood immune signature of response to PD-1 blockade in classical Hodgkin lymphoma.

The Qiagen DNeasy kit was used to extract genomic DNA both from unsorted PBMCs and from the negatively selected CD4+ and CD8+ fractions. Using primers that anneal to V and J segments, immunoSEQ multiplex PCR amplified the TCR beta CDR3 regions. A synthetic immune receptor repertoire was used to minimize amplification bias, and any remaining bias was removed computationally after sequencing. The original pipeline was this. Custom Python scripts were used to quantify repertoire diversity as the Shannon entropy index. Unsorted, CD4+ and CD8+ repertoires were examined separately, except in combined analyses, for which CD4+ and CD8+ sequences were merged in silico. Clonal expansion was defined as a frequency increase of at least 2-fold after treatment compared with C1D1, and clones undetected at baseline were assigned a pseudocount of 0.5. Clones with 0 or 1 copy at C1D1 were classified as singleton clones, and clones with 2 or more copies were classified as non-singleton clones. Clones expanded in unsorted samples were labelled as CD4+, CD8+ or unknown by matching protein sequences in sorted samples from the same patient. Diversity changes from C1D1 to C4D1 were tested in paired samples using Wilcoxon tests. Sourced from immuneACCESS, this table was stored by TCRdb with only in-frame sequences that have V and J called. A share of the clones is absent; for the studies checked, an unresolved V gene accounts for under half, and the remainder has no known explanation. That table is the source of V, J and clone size, and D and trimming were worked out from the DNA. The sample table shows 45,000 to 55,000 clones, and around 74% are seen once. Together, the top ten hold approximately 12% of the sample.

Study-wide findings and limitations: By C4D1, a significant rise was seen in CD4+ TCR diversity but not in CD8+ TCR diversity (p=0.0027 vs p=0.16), and the rise was most apparent among complete responders (p=0.02). Baseline TCR diversity was reported to be lower in newly diagnosed patients than in healthy donors and to be lower still in relapsed/refractory patients. The study was limited to a single clinical trial cohort, and causes of repertoire differences, possibly disease activity or prior therapy, remained undefined. Baseline diversity similar to that of newly diagnosed patients was observed in trial patients achieving complete response, whereas significantly lower diversity was observed in partial responders and progressors. Lower diversity was observed in patients in whom nivolumab was started less than 1 year after ASCT, and these patients were excluded from later analyses so that confounding by immune reconstitution would be avoided.

According to the study, the label for this sample's time point signals: cycle 4 day 1 (C4D1), after 5 to 7 weeks of nivolumab. All trial patients had relapsed after autologous stem cell transplantation, with cohorts A, B and C differing in prior brentuximab vedotin exposure. A total of around 59 patients with relapsed/refractory classical Hodgkin lymphoma made up the trial cohort, and each patient's best overall response was complete response, partial response or progressive disease. In the multi-cohort phase II CheckMate 205 trial, trial patients received single-agent nivolumab. An independent review committee assessed best overall response using the 2007 International Working Group response criteria. Trial PBMCs were collected immediately before nivolumab initiation (C1D1) and during therapy at cycle 2 day 1 and cycle 4 day 1. Peripheral blood was collected in 8 mL Vacutainer Cell Preparation Tubes, from which PBMCs were isolated by centrifugation and then cryopreserved.

About this clone: It lacks a known antigen. No base qualities exist here, and no much larger clone lies one base off it.

The CDR3 has 13 amino acids, counting the end cysteine and phenylalanine. The DNA shown is the 39-base CDR3, in frame from base 1. The CDR1 and CDR2 encoded by the germline V gene are MGHRA and YSYEKL. V sheds 9 bases and J sheds 2 bases, leaving 12 bases between their ends. The V and J genes are TRBV4-1 and TRBJ2-3; the D gene identity is not certain. This sequence originates from a human donor with classical Hodgkin lymphoma. This material consisted of peripheral blood mononuclear cells (PBMCs), taken before the fourth cycle of nivolumab. CDR3 region: CARGRGYTDTQYF. The DNA sequence is TGCGCCAGGGGTCGTGGGTACACAGATACGCAGTATTTT.